The text below deals with one T cell receptor (beta chain). Aged 18 to 65, the patients had hyperthyroidism that was newly diagnosed and had lasted under 2 months. RNA transcripts were the template for amplifying TCR beta CDR3 regions. HTBI primers were the set used in a first-round RT-PCR of the TCR CDR3. One entry per CDR3 protein, called by TCRdb with MiXCR from the multiplex PCR reads. Altogether 250,000 to 350,000 distinct CDR3 sequences are present, roughly 17% being singletons, with the ten largest covering around 33%. The data stem from a study of T cells in Graves' hyperthyroidism and ophthalmopathy. Trimming cost V 0 bases and J 5 bases, with 10 bases left between them. The V gene's germline CDR1 is MNHEY and CDR2 SVGAGI. The CDR3 is 15 residues long.

The receptor comes from a man aged 25-40 years with Graves' hyperthyroidism. The chain combines TRBV6-5 with TRBJ2-2, with D possibly TRBD2 on 5 matching bases. Sequenced material: blood. CDR3 sequence: CASSYSISGTGELFF. The CDR3 nucleotides are TGTGCCAGCAGTTACTCGATTTCGGGGACCGGGGAGCTGTTTTTT.